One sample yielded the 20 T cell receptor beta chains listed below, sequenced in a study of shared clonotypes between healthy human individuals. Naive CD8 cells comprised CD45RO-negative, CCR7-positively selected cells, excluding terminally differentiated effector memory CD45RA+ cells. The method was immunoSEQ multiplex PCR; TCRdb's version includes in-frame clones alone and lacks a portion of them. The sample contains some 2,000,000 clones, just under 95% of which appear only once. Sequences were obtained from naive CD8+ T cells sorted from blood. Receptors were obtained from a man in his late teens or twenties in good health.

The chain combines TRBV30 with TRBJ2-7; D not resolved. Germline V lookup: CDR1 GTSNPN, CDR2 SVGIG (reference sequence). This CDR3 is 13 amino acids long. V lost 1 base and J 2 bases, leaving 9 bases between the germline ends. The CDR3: CAWSGIVAYEQYF. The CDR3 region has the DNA TGTGCCTGGAGTGGAATAGTGGCCTACGAGCAGTACTTC.

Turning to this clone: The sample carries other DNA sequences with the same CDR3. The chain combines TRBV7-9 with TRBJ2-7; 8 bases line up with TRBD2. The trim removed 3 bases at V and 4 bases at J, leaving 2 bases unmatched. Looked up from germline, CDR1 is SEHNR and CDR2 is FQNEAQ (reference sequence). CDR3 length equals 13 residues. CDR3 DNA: TGTGCCAGCAGCTTCGCGGGAGGTTACGAGCAGTACTTC. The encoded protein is CASSFAGGYEQYF.

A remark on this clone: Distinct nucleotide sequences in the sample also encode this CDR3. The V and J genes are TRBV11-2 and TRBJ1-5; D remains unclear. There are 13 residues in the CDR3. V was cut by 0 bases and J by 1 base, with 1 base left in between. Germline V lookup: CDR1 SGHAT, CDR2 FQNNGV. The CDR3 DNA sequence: TGTGCCAGCAGCTTAGACAGCAATCAGCCCCAGCATTTT. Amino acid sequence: CASSLDSNQPQHF.

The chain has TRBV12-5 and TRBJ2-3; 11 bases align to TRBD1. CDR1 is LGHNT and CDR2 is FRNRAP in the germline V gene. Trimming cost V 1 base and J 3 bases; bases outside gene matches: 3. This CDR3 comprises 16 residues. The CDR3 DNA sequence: TGTGCTAGTGGTTTGGGGACAGGGGGCGGAACAGATACGCAGTATTTT. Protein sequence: CASGLGTGGGTDTQYF.

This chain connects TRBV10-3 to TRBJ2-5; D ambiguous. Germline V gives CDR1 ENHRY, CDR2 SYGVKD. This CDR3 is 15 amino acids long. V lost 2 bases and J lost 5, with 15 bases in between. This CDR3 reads CAISEDMTFGETQYF. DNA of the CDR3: TGTGCCATCAGTGAGGACATGACGTTCGGGGAGACCCAGTACTTC.

The CDR3 DNA reads as TGTGCCAGCAGCTTCGGTGGCGGCCTCGTCACAGATACGCAGTATTTT. Residues: CASSFGGGLVTDTQYF. This sequence joins TRBV11-2 and TRBJ2-3; unclear D gene. This CDR3 has 16 amino acids. Trimming left V 3 bases short and J 2 bases short, with 15 bases between. CDR1 is SGHAT and CDR2 is FQNNGV in the germline V gene.

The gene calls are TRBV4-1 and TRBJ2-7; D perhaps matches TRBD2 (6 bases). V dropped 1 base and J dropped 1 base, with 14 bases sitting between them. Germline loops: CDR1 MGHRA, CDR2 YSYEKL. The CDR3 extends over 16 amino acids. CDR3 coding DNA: TGCGCCAGCAGCCAAGGGGGGGTGGCGGGGTCCTACGAGCAGTACTTC. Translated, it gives CASSQGGVAGSYEQYF.

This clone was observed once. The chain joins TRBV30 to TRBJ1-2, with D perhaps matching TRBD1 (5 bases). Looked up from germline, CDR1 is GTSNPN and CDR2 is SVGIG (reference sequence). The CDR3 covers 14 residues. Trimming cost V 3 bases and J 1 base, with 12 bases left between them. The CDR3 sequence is CAWSLIQVNYGYTF. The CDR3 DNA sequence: TGTGCCTGGAGCCTCATACAGGTTAACTATGGCTACACCTTC.

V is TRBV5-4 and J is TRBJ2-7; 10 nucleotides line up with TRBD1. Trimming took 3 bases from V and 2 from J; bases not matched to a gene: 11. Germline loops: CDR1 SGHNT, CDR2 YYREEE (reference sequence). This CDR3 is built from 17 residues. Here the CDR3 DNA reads TGTGCCAGCAGCTCAGGGGGACTTGGGACAGGGGCCTACGAGCAGTACTTC. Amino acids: CASSSGGLGTGAYEQYF.

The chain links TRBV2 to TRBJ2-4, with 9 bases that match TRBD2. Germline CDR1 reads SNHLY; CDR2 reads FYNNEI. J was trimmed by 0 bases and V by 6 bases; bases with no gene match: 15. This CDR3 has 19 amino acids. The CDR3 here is CASRVAGEGWGVAKNIQYF. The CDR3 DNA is TGTGCCAGCAGGGTAGCGGGGGAAGGATGGGGTGTAGCCAAAAACATTCAGTACTTC. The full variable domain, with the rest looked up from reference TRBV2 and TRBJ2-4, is EPEVTQTPSHQVTQMGQEVILRCVPISNHLYFYWYRQILGQKVEFLVSFYNNEISEKSEIFDDQFSVERPDGSNFTLKIRSTKLEDSAMYFCASRVAGEGWGVAKNIQYFGAGTRLSVL.

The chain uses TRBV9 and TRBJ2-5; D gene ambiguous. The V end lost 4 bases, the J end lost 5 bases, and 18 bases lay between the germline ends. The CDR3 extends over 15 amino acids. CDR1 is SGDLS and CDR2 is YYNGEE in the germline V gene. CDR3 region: CASSPRKGRRETQYF. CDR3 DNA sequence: TGTGCCAGCAGCCCCCGAAAGGGTAGAAGGGAGACCCAGTACTTC.

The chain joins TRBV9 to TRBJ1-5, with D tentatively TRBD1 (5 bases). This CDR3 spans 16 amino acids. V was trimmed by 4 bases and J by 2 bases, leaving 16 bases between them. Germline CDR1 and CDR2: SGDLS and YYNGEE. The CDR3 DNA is TGTGCCAGCAGCCCCGAAGGAGGGGTGGGCAATCAGCCCCAGCATTTT. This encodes CASSPEGGVGNQPQHF.

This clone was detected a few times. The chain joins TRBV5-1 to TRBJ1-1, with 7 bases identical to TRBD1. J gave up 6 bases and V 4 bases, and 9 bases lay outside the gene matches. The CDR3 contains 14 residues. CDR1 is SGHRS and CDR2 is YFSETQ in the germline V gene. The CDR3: CASSPGAGGPEAFF. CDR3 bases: TGCGCCAGCAGCCCCGGGGCAGGGGGGCCTGAAGCTTTCTTT.

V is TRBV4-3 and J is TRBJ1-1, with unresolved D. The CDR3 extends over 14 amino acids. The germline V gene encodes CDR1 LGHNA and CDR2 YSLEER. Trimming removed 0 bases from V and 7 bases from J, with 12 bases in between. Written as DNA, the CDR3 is TGCGCCAGCAGCCAAGATGGCGGGTCCGGTGAAGCTTTCTTT. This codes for CASSQDGGSGEAFF.

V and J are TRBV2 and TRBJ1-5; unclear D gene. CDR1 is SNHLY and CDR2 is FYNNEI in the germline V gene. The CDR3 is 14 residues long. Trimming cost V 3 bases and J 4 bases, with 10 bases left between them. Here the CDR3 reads CASSEMVGNQPQHF. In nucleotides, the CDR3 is TGTGCCAGCAGTGAGATGGTTGGGAATCAGCCCCAGCATTTT.

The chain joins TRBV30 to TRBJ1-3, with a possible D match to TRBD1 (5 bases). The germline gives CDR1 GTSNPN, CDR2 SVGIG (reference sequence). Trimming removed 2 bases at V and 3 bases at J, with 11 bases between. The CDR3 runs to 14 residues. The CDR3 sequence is CAWSIQGLGNTIYF. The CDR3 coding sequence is TGTGCCTGGAGTATCCAGGGCCTTGGAAACACCATATATTTT.

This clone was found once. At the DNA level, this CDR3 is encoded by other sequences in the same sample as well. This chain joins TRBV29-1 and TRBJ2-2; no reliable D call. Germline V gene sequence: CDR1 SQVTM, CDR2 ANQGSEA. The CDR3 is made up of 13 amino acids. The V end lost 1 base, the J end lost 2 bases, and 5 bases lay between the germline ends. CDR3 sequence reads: CSVEVINTGELFF. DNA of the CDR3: TGCAGCGTTGAAGTGATTAACACCGGGGAGCTGTTTTTT.

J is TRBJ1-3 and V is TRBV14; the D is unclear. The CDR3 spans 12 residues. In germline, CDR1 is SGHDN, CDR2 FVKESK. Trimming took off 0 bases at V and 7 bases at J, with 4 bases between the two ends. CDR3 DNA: TGTGCCAGCAGCCAAGATCGTAACACCATATATTTT. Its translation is CASSQDRNTIYF. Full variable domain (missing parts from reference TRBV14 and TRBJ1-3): EAGVTQFPSHSVIEKGQTVTLRCDPISGHDNLYWYRRVMGKEIKFLLHFVKESKQDESGMPNNRFLAERTGGTYSTLKVQPAELEDSGVYFCASSQDRNTIYFGEGSWLTVV.

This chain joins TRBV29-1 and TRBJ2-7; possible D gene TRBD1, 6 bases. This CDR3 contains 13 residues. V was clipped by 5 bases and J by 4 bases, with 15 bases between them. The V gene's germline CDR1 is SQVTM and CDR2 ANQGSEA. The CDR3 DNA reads TGCAGCGTTCGGGACACCCGAGGTTACGAGCAGTACTTC. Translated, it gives CSVRDTRGYEQYF.

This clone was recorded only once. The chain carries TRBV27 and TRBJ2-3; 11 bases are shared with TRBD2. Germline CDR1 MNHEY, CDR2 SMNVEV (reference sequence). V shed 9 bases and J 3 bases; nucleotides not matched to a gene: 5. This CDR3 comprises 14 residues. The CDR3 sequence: CASRIAGGTDTQYF. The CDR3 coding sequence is TGTGCCAGTAGAATAGCGGGAGGGACAGATACGCAGTATTTT.